Following are 15 T cell receptor beta chains from one sample sequenced in a study of T-cell reconstitution after alpha-beta-depleted transplantation in children. Unique molecular identifiers were used to barcode this TCRbeta library. In TCRdb, the PCR reads were re-called with MiXCR into one record per CDR3 protein. Of a few hundred thousand distinct CDR3 sequences listed, 25% to 30% are singletons. The sample consisted of PBMCs, taken before TCRalphabeta/CD19-depleted stem cell transplant. The receptors here all came from a boy younger than two with Wiskott-Aldrich syndrome, due to receive a stem cell transplant.

In this sample, this clonotype turned up a few times. V and J are TRBV6-7 and TRBJ2-2; D is undetermined. TRBV6-7 is labeled an ORF, and its function is uncertain. The CDR3 spans 12 residues. V was trimmed by 7 bases and J by 1 base, leaving 4 bases between them. CDR3 sequence reads: CASTKNTGELFF. CDR3 coding DNA: TGTGCCAGCACCAAGAACACCGGGGAGCTGTTTTTT.

This chain connects TRBV11-2 to TRBJ2-2; D ambiguous. Germline CDR1 reads SGHAT; CDR2 reads FQNNGV. This CDR3 is built from 13 residues. V lost 0 bases and J lost 3, with 2 bases in between. The CDR3 region is CASSLDHTGELFF. For the CDR3, the DNA is TGTGCCAGCAGCTTAGATCACACCGGGGAGCTGTTTTTT.

The chain links TRBV6-1 to TRBJ2-7; D remains ambiguous. This CDR3 is built from 12 residues. Trimming shortened V by 7 bases and J by 3 bases, and 10 bases separated the two germline ends. Germline CDR1 MNHNS, CDR2 SASEGT. The CDR3 sequence: CASTQIFYEQYF. The CDR3 region has the DNA TGTGCCAGCACCCAGATATTCTACGAGCAGTACTTC.

The V gene is TRBV5-1, the J gene TRBJ2-3; 10 nucleotides line up with TRBD1. This CDR3 has 15 residues. Trimming cost V 5 bases and J 2 bases; bases outside gene matches: 5. Germline V CDR1 and CDR2: SGHRS, YFSETQ. The CDR3 loop reads CASSSGTGVTDTQYF. The CDR3 bases are TGCGCCAGCAGTTCCGGGACAGGGGTCACAGATACGCAGTATTTT. Variable domain in full (rest from reference TRBV5-1 and TRBJ2-3): KAGVTQTPRYLIKTRGQQVTLSCSPISGHRSVSWYQQTPGQGLQFLFEYFSETQRNKGNFPGRFSGRQFSNSRSEMNVSTLELGDSALYLCASSSGTGVTDTQYFGPGTRLTVL.

The V gene is TRBV2, the J gene TRBJ1-5; 8 nucleotides line up with TRBD1. Unmatched junction bases numbered 11, after V lost 4 bases and J lost 6 bases. The CDR3 sequence is 16 residues long. Germline V gives CDR1 SNHLY, CDR2 FYNNEI. The CDR3 DNA is TGTGCCAGCAGTGCCGGAGGGACAGGTTTAGGTCAGCCCCAGCATTTT. It yields the protein CASSAGGTGLGQPQHF.

V usage is TRBV27 and J usage is TRBJ2-3; D not resolved. Trimming removed 5 bases from V and 2 bases from J, with 5 bases in between. The CDR3 is 12 residues long. Germline V gene data show CDR1 as MNHEY and CDR2 as SMNVEV (reference sequence). The CDR3 here is CASSTLTDTQYF. Here the CDR3 DNA reads TGTGCCAGCAGTACCCTCACAGATACGCAGTATTTT.

The rearrangement uses TRBV5-4 and TRBJ2-3; D is undetermined. CDR1 is SGHNT, CDR2 YYREEE, per germline (reference sequence). The CDR3 contains 14 residues. V lost 4 bases and J lost 4, with 13 bases in between. The CDR3 bases are TGTGCCAGCAGCCCGACCCCACTGGCAGATACGCAGTATTTT. Its protein product is CASSPTPLADTQYF.

The CDR3 region is CSARDQGRNYEQYF. In DNA form, the CDR3 reads TGCAGTGCTAGAGACCAGGGTAGGAACTACGAGCAGTACTTC. The chain recombines TRBV20-1 with TRBJ2-7; D perhaps matches TRBD1 (5 bases). CDR1 and CDR2 (germline): DFQATT, SNEGSKA (reference sequence). The V end lost 0 bases, the J end lost 3 bases, and 12 bases lay between the germline ends. This CDR3 region has 14 residues.

The CDR3 sequence is CASSGSGTGADTQYF. CDR3 in DNA: TGCGCCAGCAGTGGATCCGGGACAGGGGCGGATACGCAGTATTTT. The chain employs TRBV10-2 and TRBJ2-3, with 10 bases identical to TRBD1. Germline CDR1 WSHSY, CDR2 SAAADI. Trimming removed 4 bases from V and 6 bases from J; junction bases left unmatched: 7. The CDR3 is 15 amino acids.

The V and J genes are TRBV5-1 and TRBJ2-1, with TRBD2 matching 7 bases. V dropped 2 bases and J dropped 7; count of bases not matched to a gene: 9. The CDR3 has 15 residues. The germline V gene has CDR1 SGHRS and CDR2 YFSETQ. The CDR3 bases are TGCGCCAGCAGCTTCCGGAGGGAGGGCTATAATGAGCAGTTCTTC. Translation gives CASSFRREGYNEQFF.

The CDR3 loop is CSATPAGVLTDTQYF. CDR3 nucleotides: TGCAGTGCTACCCCAGCGGGAGTGCTGACAGATACGCAGTATTTT. The chain couples TRBV20-1 to TRBJ2-3; 8 bases map to TRBD2. In germline, CDR1 is DFQATT, CDR2 SNEGSKA (reference sequence). The CDR3 consists of 15 residues. With 4 bases clipped from V and 3 bases from J, the junction kept 9 bases outside the gene matches.

On this clonotype itself: A single base separates this from a much larger clone, so it may be a read error. This sequence joins TRBV6-1 and TRBJ2-4; no firm D call. The CDR3 covers 13 residues. The germline gives CDR1 MNHNS, CDR2 SASEGT. DNA for the CDR3: TGTGCCTGCAGTGGAGTAGCCAAAAACATTCAGTACTTC. Its protein product is CACSGVAKNIQYF.

This clonotype was seen only a few times. The V gene is TRBV28, the J gene TRBJ2-7; D is ambiguous. This CDR3 spans 12 amino acids. The V gene's germline CDR1 is MDHEN and CDR2 SYDVKM. V lost 8 bases, J lost 0 bases, and 8 bases lay in between. The CDR3 bases are TGTGCCAGCTTGAGAAGCTCCTACGAGCAGTACTTC. Translation: CASLRSSYEQYF.

This clonotype was detected a few times. V is TRBV30 and J is TRBJ2-1, with TRBD2 matching over 14 bases. V was pared by 4 bases and J by 8 bases, with 16 bases of the junction left unmatched. The V gene's germline CDR1 is GTSNPN and CDR2 SVGIG (reference sequence). This CDR3 is 18 amino acids long. The CDR3, as DNA: TGTGCCTGGACCGCCGGAAGGGGACTAGCGGGAGCGGGCCATGAGCAGTTCTTC. Protein sequence: CAWTAGRGLAGAGHEQFF.

The chain is built from TRBV5-1 and TRBJ2-5, with 8 nucleotides matching TRBD2. V lost 4 bases and J lost 2; bases outside the gene matches: 4. Looked up from germline, CDR1 is SGHRS and CDR2 is YFSETQ. CDR3 length equals 14 residues. CDR3 sequence (DNA): TGCGCCAGCAGCGCCGGGACTAGACAAGAGACCCAGTACTTC. It yields the protein CASSAGTRQETQYF.